One and the same sample provided the 14 T cell receptor beta chains below, sequenced in a study of T cell responses to AZD1222 COVID-19 vaccine. Measured with immunoSEQ multiplex PCR; TCRdb has only the in-frame clones, and not every one. This table has around 70,000 clones, about four fifths appearing once. Sequencing was performed on peripheral blood, taken on day 0 of MenACWY control vaccination. Source of these receptors: an adult in good health.

The V and J genes are TRBV5-1 and TRBJ2-3, with unresolved D. Per germline, CDR1 SGHRS and CDR2 YFSETQ. The CDR3 extends over 15 amino acids. The V end lost 4 bases, the J end lost 0 bases, and 12 bases lay between the germline ends. The CDR3 loop is CASSPQLTSTDTQYF. The CDR3, as DNA: TGCGCCAGCAGCCCACAATTGACTAGCACAGATACGCAGTATTTT.

The chain combines TRBV7-2 with TRBJ2-7, with 10 bases lining up with TRBD1. Trimming cost V 5 bases and J 1 base; bases outside gene matches: 8. Germline V gene sequence: CDR1 SGHTA, CDR2 FQGNSA. This CDR3 region has 16 residues. This CDR3 reads CASSPTRQGASYEQYF. CDR3 DNA: TGTGCCAGCAGCCCAACCCGACAGGGGGCGTCCTACGAGCAGTACTTC. Using reference TRBV7-2 and TRBJ2-7 for the parts outside the CDR3, the full variable domain is GAGVSQSPSNKVTEKGKDVELRCDPISGHTALYWYRQSLGQGLEFLIYFQGNSAPDKSGLPSDRFSAERTGGSVSTLTIQRTQQEDSAVYLCASSPTRQGASYEQYFGPGTRLTVT.

The chain links TRBV28 to TRBJ2-7; no firm D call. V dropped 5 bases and J dropped 2 bases, with 10 bases sitting between them. The CDR3 is 13 amino acids. Germline CDR1 and CDR2: MDHEN and SYDVKM. CDR3 sequence (DNA): TGTGCCAGCAGTCCCCGAATGCCCTACGAGCAGTACTTC. Encoded protein: CASSPRMPYEQYF.

This chain joins TRBV25-1 and TRBJ2-3; perhaps D is TRBD1 or TRBD2 (5 bases each). Germline CDR1 MGHDK, CDR2 SYGVNS. V shed 7 bases and J shed 1 base, with 15 bases lying between them. The CDR3 runs to 15 residues. CDR3 in amino acids: CASNPPGTGTDTQYF. As DNA, the CDR3 is TGTGCCAGCAACCCGCCAGGGACGGGCACAGATACGCAGTATTTT. Together with reference TRBV25-1 and TRBJ2-3, the CDR3 gives the full variable domain: EADIYQTPRYLVIGTGKKITLECSQTMGHDKMYWYQQDPGMELHLIHYSYGVNSTEKGDLSSESTVSRIRTEHFPLTLESARPSHTSQYLCASNPPGTGTDTQYFGPGTRLTVL.

The V call is TRBV7-9, the J call TRBJ1-2; unclear D gene. This CDR3 region has 15 residues. V was shortened by 1 base and J by 0 bases, with 9 bases between the two germline ends. CDR1 and CDR2 (germline): SEHNR, FQNEAQ (reference sequence). As DNA, the CDR3 is TGTGCCAGCAGCTTAGATGTGGAGGCTAACTATGGCTACACCTTC. Translated: CASSLDVEANYGYTF. The entire variable domain, with the rest obtained from reference TRBV7-9 and TRBJ1-2, is as follows: DTGVSQNPRHKITKRGQNVTFRCDPISEHNRLYWYRQTLGQGPEFLTYFQNEAQLEKSRLLSDRFSAERPKGSFSTLEIQRTEQGDSAMYLCASSLDVEANYGYTFGSGTRLTVV.

The chain couples TRBV28 to TRBJ1-5; D gene ambiguous. Deletions cut 2 bases from V and 2 bases from J, with 7 bases between. CDR1 is MDHEN, CDR2 SYDVKM, per germline. This CDR3 region has 14 residues. CDR3 amino acids: CASSLVRGNQPQHF. The CDR3 DNA follows: TGTGCCAGCAGTTTAGTCCGTGGCAATCAGCCCCAGCATTTT.

This clone was seen only a few times. V is TRBV5-5 and J is TRBJ1-3; D is uncertain. Trimming took 2 bases from V and 0 from J, leaving 6 bases between them. The V gene's germline CDR1 is SGHKS and CDR2 YYEKEE (reference sequence). This CDR3 spans 14 amino acids. CDR3 in DNA: TGTGCCAGCAGCTTTTTAGCCTCTGGAAACACCATATATTTT. Translated: CASSFLASGNTIYF.

The rearrangement joins TRBV18 to TRBJ1-1, with 7 bases that match TRBD1. There are 16 residues in the CDR3. Germline CDR1 reads KGHSH; CDR2 reads LQKENI. V gave up 3 bases and J gave up 1 base; unmatched junction bases: 8. The DNA for the CDR3 is TGTGCCAGCTCACCCTCCGGGACAGCGAAGAACACTGAAGCTTTCTTT. This translates into CASSPSGTAKNTEAFF.

This clone was counted a single time. The chain joins TRBV7-9 to TRBJ1-2, with no clear D. Germline-derived CDR1 and CDR2 are SEHNR and FQNEAQ (reference sequence). The length of the CDR3 is 13 residues. Trimming left V 2 bases short and J 2 bases short, with 6 bases between. This CDR3 reads CASSLYGNYGYTF. CDR3 DNA sequence: TGTGCCAGCAGCTTATACGGAAACTATGGCTACACCTTC.

This chain joins TRBV6-2 or TRBV6-3 and TRBJ1-1; D is undetermined. The CDR3 runs 16 residues. V was clipped by 0 bases and J by 4 bases, with 15 bases between them. Germline V gene sequence: CDR1 MNHEY, CDR2 SVGEGT. This chain's CDR3 is CASSYSPYRTGTEAFF. The CDR3 DNA reads TGTGCCAGCAGTTACTCCCCATATCGGACCGGCACTGAAGCTTTCTTT.

This chain connects TRBV6-6 to TRBJ2-7; D call uncertain. CDR1 is MNHNY, CDR2 SVGAGI, per germline (reference sequence). This CDR3 comprises 14 residues. V dropped 2 bases and J dropped 3 bases, with 11 bases sitting between them. The CDR3 coding sequence is TGTGCCAGCAGTTACGGCTCTTTTAACTACGAGCAGTACTTC. It yields the protein CASSYGSFNYEQYF.

A single count supports this clone. The gene calls are TRBV5-4 and TRBJ2-1; 7 positions agree with TRBD2. Germline CDR1 reads SGHNT; CDR2 reads YYREEE (reference sequence). The CDR3 spans 13 residues. The V and J ends lost 5 bases and 8 bases, in that order; junction bases with no gene match: 7. CDR3 DNA: TGTGCCAGCAGTTACGAGCGGGGATATGAGCAGTTCTTC. This codes for CASSYERGYEQFF.

The chain employs TRBV4-2 and TRBJ1-2; D might be TRBD1 (6 bases). The CDR3 is made up of 15 amino acids. Trimming took 0 bases from V and 8 from J, leaving 16 bases between them. Germline lookup yields CDR1 LGHNA and CDR2 YNFKEQ. The DNA of the CDR3 is TGTGCCAGCAGCCAAGATCAAGGGACACTCCGAGGCTACACCTTC. Translating it yields CASSQDQGTLRGYTF.

The CDR3 sequence: CASPPREAGNTIYF. CDR3 DNA: TGTGCCAGCCCACCGAGGGAGGCTGGAAACACCATATATTTT. The gene calls are TRBV27 and TRBJ1-3; D gene unclear. The CDR3 length is 14 residues. Germline loops: CDR1 MNHEY, CDR2 SMNVEV (reference sequence). V lost 8 bases and J lost 2, with 13 bases in between.